This T cell receptor (beta chain) was documented in a study of shared clonotypes between healthy human individuals. Study overall: There were three CD4 naive, three CD4 memory, two CD8 naive and one CD8 memory plates per donor.

The V gene lost 2 bases and the J gene lost 2 bases, with 7 bases spanning the gap. The CDR3 spans 15 residues. In germline, CDR1 is SNHLY, CDR2 FYNNEI. Deep was the level at which the assay was run. Original methodology: ImmunoSEQ output lacked quality scores and full-length reads, limiting matched filtering. Here immunoSEQ multiplex PCR was the method, and the copy in TCRdb shows in-frame clones only, minus some. V, J and clone size derive from that table, while D and trimming were established from the DNA sequence. The sample shows some 350,000 clones, about 74% of them seen only once. The gene calls are TRBV2 and TRBJ2-6, with a possible D match to TRBD1 (6 bases). The origin of this receptor is a man aged 25-45 years in good health. Source material: memory CD4+ T cells sorted from blood. The subset here: CD45RA-negative fraction. The DNA of the CDR3 is TGTGCCAGCAGTGAAAACAGGGCTGGGGCCAACGTCCTGACTTTC. Translated, it gives CASSENRAGANVLTF.